The clone carrying this T cell receptor (beta chain) qualifies as medium-sized. What it recognizes is unknown. The data were produced by immunoSEQ multiplex PCR, yet TCRdb's version contains in-frame clones alone and is incomplete. Among about 55,000 clones listed, approximately 88% were seen once. This entry comes from a study of T cell responses to AZD1222 COVID-19 vaccine. Study outcomes and limitations: A reported finding is that nearly half of spike-specific TCRs target unmutated variant regions. Spike-specific TCR breadth and depth grew following two AZD1222 doses. The number of AZD1222 recipients seropositive at baseline was only five to seven.

The germline V gene encodes CDR1 MNHEY and CDR2 SVGAGI. The CDR3 is 15 residues long. V was trimmed by 2 bases and J by 1 base, leaving 11 bases between them. The J gene is TRBJ2-5, the V gene TRBV6-5; no clear D. The sample in question was peripheral blood, obtained on day 0 of AZD1222 vaccination. The sequence was collected from an adult in good health. CDR3 protein: CASSYLERAQETQYF. The CDR3 nucleotides are TGTGCCAGCAGTTACCTGGAAAGGGCCCAAGAGACCCAGTACTTC.